This T cell receptor (beta chain) was profiled in a study of cytomegalovirus exposure and HLA in healthy donors. Findings and caveats of the study: Listed as cytomegalovirus-associated were approximately 160 TCR beta chains. Most sequenced TCRs were rare (though some public TCRs occurred in many donors).

Generated by immunoSEQ multiplex PCR, the TCRdb table keeps only in-frame clones and is missing some. The data contain tens of thousands of clones, about 89% of them seen just once; the ten biggest clones take up approximately 1.7%. About this clone itself: Antigen specificity is unknown.

This CDR3 region has 14 residues. CDR1 and CDR2 (germline): SGHDT, YYEEEE. V was shortened by 6 bases and J by 6 bases, with 19 bases between the two germline ends. Sequencing was carried out using PBMCs. The receptor was derived from a woman between 18 and 29 years old in good health and CMV-seronegative. The chain joins TRBV5-6 to TRBJ2-7; D is possibly TRBD2 (7 bases). The CDR3 reads CASNLGGGLLEQYF. CDR3 DNA: TGTGCCAGCAATCTGGGCGGGGGCCTTCTCGAGCAGTACTTC.